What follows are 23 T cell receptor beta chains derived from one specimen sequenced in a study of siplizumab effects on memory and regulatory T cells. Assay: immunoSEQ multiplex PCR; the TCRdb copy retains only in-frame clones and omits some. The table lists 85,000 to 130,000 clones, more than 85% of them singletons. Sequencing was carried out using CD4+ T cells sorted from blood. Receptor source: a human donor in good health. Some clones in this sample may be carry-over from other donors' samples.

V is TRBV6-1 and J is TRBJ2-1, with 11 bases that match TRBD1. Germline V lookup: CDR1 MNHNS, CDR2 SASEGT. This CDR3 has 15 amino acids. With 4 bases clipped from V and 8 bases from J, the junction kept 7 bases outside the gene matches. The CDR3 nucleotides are TGTGCCAGCAGTGCCGGGACAGGGGGTTACGATGAGCAGTTCTTC. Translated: CASSAGTGGYDEQFF.

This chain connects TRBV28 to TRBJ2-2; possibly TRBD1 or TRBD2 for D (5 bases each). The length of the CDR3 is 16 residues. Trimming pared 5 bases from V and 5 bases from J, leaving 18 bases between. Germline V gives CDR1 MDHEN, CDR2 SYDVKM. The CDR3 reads CASSQNLLGATGELFF. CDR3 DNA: TGTGCCAGCAGTCAAAACCTCCTCGGGGCAACCGGGGAGCTGTTTTTT.

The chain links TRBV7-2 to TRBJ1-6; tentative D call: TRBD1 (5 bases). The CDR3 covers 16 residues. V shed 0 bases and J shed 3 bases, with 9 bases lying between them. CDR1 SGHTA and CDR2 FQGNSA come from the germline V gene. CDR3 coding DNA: TGTGCCAGCAGCTTAGCGGACATATTCTATAATTCACCCCTCCACTTT. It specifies CASSLADIFYNSPLHF.

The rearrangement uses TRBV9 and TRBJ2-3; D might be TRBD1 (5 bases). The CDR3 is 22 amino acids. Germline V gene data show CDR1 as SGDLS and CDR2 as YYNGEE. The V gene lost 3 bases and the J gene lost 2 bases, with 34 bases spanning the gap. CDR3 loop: CASSAHRSGSVWNPRLTDTQYF. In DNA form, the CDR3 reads TGTGCCAGCAGCGCCCACAGGAGTGGGTCAGTGTGGAACCCACGACTCACAGATACGCAGTATTTT.

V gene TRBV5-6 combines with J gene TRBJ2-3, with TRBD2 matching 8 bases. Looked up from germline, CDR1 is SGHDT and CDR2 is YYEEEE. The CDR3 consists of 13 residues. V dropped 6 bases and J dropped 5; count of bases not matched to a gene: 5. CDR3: CASTREGLDTQYF. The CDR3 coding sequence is TGTGCCAGCACACGGGAGGGCCTAGATACGCAGTATTTT. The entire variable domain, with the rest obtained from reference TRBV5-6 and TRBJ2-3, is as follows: DAGVTQSPTHLIKTRGQQVTLRCSPKSGHDTVSWYQQALGQGPQFIFQYYEEEERQRGNFPDRFSGHQFPNYSSELNVNALLLGDSALYLCASTREGLDTQYFGPGTRLTVL.

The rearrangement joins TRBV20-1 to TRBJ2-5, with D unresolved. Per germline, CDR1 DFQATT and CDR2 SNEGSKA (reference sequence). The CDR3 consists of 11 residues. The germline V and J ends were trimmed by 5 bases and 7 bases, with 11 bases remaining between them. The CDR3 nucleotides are TGCAGTGCTTCAGACCGAACGACCCAGTACTTC. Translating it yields CSASDRTTQYF.

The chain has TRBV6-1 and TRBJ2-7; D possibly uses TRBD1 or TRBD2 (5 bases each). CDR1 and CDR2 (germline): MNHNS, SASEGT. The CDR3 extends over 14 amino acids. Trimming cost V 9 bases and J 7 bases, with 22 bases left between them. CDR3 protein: CASPPGPAWSEQYF. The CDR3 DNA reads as TGTGCCAGTCCGCCGGGACCCGCGTGGAGTGAGCAGTACTTC.

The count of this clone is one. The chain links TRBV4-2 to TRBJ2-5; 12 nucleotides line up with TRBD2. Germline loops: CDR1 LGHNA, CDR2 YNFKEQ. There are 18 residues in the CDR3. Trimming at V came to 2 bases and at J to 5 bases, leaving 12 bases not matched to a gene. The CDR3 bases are TGTGCCAGCAGCCAAAGAGTCGGTCTAGCGGGAGGGGTCGAGACCCAGTACTTC. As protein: CASSQRVGLAGGVETQYF.

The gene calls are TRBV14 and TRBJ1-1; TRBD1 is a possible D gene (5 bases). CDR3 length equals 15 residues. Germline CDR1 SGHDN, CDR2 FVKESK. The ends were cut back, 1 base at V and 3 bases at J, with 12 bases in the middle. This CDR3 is CASSQGPRAHTEAFF. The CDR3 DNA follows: TGTGCCAGCAGCCAAGGACCCAGGGCGCACACTGAAGCTTTCTTT.

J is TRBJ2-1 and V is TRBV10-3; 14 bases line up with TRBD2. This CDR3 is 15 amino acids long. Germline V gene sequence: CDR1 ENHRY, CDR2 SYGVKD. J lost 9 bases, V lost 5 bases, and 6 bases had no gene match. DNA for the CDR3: TGTGCCATCAGTCCAGGGACTAGCGGGAGTGGTGAGCAGTTCTTC. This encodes CAISPGTSGSGEQFF.

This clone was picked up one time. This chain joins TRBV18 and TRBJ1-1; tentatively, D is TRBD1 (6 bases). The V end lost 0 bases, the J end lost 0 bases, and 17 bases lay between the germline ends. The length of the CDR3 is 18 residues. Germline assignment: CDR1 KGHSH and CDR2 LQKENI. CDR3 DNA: TGTGCCAGCTCACCACCGAATCAGGGGTGGAACGTGAACACTGAAGCTTTCTTT. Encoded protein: CASSPPNQGWNVNTEAFF.

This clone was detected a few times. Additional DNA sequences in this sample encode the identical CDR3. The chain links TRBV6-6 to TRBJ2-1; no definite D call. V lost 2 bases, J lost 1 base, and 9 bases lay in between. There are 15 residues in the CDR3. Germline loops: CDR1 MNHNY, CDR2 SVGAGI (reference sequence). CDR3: CASSYEASSYNEQFF. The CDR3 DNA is TGTGCCAGCAGTTACGAGGCCTCATCCTACAATGAGCAGTTCTTC.

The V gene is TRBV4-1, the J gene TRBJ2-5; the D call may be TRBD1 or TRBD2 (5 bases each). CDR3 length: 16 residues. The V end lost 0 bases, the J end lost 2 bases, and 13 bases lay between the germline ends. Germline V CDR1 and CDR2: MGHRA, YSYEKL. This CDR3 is CASSQESGTFQETQYF. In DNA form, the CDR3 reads TGCGCCAGCAGCCAAGAGTCCGGGACGTTTCAAGAGACCCAGTACTTC.

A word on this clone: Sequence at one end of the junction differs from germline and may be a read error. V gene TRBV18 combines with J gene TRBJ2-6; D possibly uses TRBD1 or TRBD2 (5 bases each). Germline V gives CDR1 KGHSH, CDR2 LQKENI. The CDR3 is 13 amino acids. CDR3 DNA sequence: TGTGCCAGCTCACCACTGGGCAGTGGGGGTAAGGCTTTC. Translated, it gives CASSPLGSGGKAF.

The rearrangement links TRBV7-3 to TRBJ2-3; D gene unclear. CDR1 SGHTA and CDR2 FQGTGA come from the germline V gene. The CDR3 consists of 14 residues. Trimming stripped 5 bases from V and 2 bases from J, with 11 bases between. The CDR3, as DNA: TGTGCCAGCAGCCCGGCGGTCTCCACAGATACGCAGTATTTT. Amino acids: CASSPAVSTDTQYF.

The CDR3: CASTPRSLRGYTF. The CDR3 nucleotides read TGTGCCAGCACCCCACGGAGTTTGCGGGGCTACACCTTC. The V call is TRBV6-5, the J call TRBJ1-2; unclear D gene. CDR1 and CDR2 from the germline V gene are MNHEY and SVGAGI. V was pared by 7 bases and J by 8 bases, with 17 bases between. The CDR3 has 13 residues.

This CDR3 is CASSDRVAYEQYF. The CDR3 DNA reads TGTGCCAGCAGTGACAGGGTAGCGTACGAGCAGTACTTC. This chain uses TRBV6-4 with TRBJ2-7, with TRBD2 as a possible D gene (5 bases). The CDR3 consists of 13 residues. The V end lost 2 bases, the J end lost 4 bases, and 9 bases lay between the germline ends. Germline values: CDR1 MRHNA, CDR2 SNTAGT.

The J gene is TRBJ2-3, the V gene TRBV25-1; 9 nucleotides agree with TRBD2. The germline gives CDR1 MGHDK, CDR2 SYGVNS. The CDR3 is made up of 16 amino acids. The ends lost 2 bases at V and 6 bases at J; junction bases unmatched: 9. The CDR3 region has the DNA TGTGCCAGCAGTGAAGTTTTGGCGGGGGGGGTGGATACGCAGTATTTT. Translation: CASSEVLAGGVDTQYF.

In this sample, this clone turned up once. The CDR3 DNA reads as TGCAGCGCTGGGACTCAGGGGGAGACCCAGTACTTC. Protein product: CSAGTQGETQYF. The V gene is TRBV29-1, the J gene TRBJ2-5; D is perhaps TRBD1 or TRBD2 (6 bases each). The CDR3 loop spans 12 amino acids. V lost 7 bases to trimming and J lost 5 bases, with 14 bases between them. The germline V gene encodes CDR1 SQVTM and CDR2 ANQGSEA. The whole variable domain, filled in from reference TRBV29-1 and TRBJ2-5, reads SAVISQKPSRDICQRGTSLTIQCQVDSQVTMMFWYRQQPGQSLTLIATANQGSEATYESGFVIDKFPISRPNLTFSTLTVSNMSPEDSSIYLCSAGTQGETQYFGPGTRLLVL.

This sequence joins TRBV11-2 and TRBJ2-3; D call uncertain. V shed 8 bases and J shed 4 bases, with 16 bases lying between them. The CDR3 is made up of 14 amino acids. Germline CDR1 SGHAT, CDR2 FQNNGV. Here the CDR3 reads CASRPNAPPDTQYF. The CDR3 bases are TGTGCCAGCCGTCCTAACGCCCCCCCAGATACGCAGTATTTT.

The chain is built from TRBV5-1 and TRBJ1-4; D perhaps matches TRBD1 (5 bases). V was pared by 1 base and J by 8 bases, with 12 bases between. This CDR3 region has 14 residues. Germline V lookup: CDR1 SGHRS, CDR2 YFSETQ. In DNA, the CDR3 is TGCGCCAGCAGCTTGTTGGGGGAAGGAGAAAAACTGTTTTTT. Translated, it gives CASSLLGEGEKLFF.

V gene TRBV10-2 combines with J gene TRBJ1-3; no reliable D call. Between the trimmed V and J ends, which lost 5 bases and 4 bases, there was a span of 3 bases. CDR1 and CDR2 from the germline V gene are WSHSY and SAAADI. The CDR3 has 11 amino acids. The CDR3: CASSRGNTIYF. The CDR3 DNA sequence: TGCGCCAGCAGTAGAGGAAACACCATATATTTT.

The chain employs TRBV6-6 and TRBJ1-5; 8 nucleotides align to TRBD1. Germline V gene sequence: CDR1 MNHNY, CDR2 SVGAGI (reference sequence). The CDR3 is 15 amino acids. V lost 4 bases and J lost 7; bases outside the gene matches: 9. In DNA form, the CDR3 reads TGTGCCAGCAGTTTGAGGCGAGACAGGGGCCAGCCCCAGCATTTT. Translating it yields CASSLRRDRGQPQHF.